The present T cell receptor (beta chain) was sequenced within a study of OX40 agonist ivuxolimab in advanced cancers. Study-wide context: Ivuxolimab, an agonistic anti-OX40 (CD134) antibody, was given to patients.

Clones were sequenced by immunoSEQ multiplex PCR, and TCRdb holds only the in-frame ones, with some missing. The repertoire includes under 65,000 clones, 87% of them detected once, and 0.35% sits in the top ten. With 5 bases removed from V and 1 base from J, the gap between germline ends came to 18 bases. The CDR3 is 15 amino acids. Germline CDR1 reads GTSNPN; CDR2 reads SVGIG (reference sequence). The source is an adult with an advanced solid tumor such as melanoma, head and neck, liver or kidney cancer. The sequenced sample was CD4+ or CD8+ T cells sorted from blood, obtained in a trial of the OX40 agonist ivuxolimab. The chain couples TRBV30 to TRBJ2-7; unclear D gene. CDR3: CAWVDQRLRSYEQYF. As DNA, the CDR3 is TGTGCCTGGGTCGATCAGAGATTGAGATCCTACGAGCAGTACTTC.